Below are 32 T cell receptor beta chains sequenced from a single sample in a study of radiotherapy plus CTLA-4 blockade in lung cancer. The method was immunoSEQ multiplex PCR; TCRdb's version includes in-frame clones alone and lacks a portion of them. The sample lists tens of thousands of clones; 78% were seen once. The sequences come from peripheral blood, collected from a patient treated with radiotherapy plus ipilimumab. These receptors were collected from a human donor with non-small cell lung cancer who had a partial response to radiotherapy plus ipilimumab. Some clones in this sample may be carry-over from other donors' samples.

This clone was detected once. This chain links TRBV5-1 with TRBJ2-6; no definite D call. The CDR3 length is 15 residues. V gave up 0 bases and J gave up 2 bases, with 6 bases separating them. Germline V lookup: CDR1 SGHRS, CDR2 YFSETQ. CDR3 in amino acids: CASSLVSAGANVLTF. The CDR3 bases are TGCGCCAGCAGCTTGGTGTCTGCTGGGGCCAACGTCCTGACTTTC.

The chain combines TRBV7-9 with TRBJ1-1, with 10 bases aligning to TRBD1. The germline CDR1 and CDR2 sequences are SEHNR and FQNEAQ (reference sequence). V lost 5 bases to trimming and J lost 10 bases; unmatched junction nucleotides: 7. The CDR3 runs 13 residues. The DNA of the CDR3 is TGTGCCAGCAGCCTCCCGGACAGGGGGGGAGCTTTCTTT. This encodes CASSLPDRGGAFF.

The chain joins TRBV5-1 to TRBJ2-7; 14 bases map to TRBD2. The ends lost 4 bases at V and 9 bases at J; junction bases unmatched: 9. The CDR3 has 15 amino acids. Germline V gene lookup returns CDR1 SGHRS and CDR2 YFSETQ. CDR3 residues: CASSIPGTSGGGQYF. The DNA of the CDR3 is TGCGCCAGCAGCATTCCCGGGACTAGCGGGGGAGGGCAGTACTTC.

The V call is TRBV6-1, the J call TRBJ2-7; 10 bases agree with TRBD1. CDR1 MNHNS and CDR2 SASEGT come from the germline V gene. This CDR3 has 15 amino acids. V lost 5 bases to trimming and J lost 4 bases; unmatched junction nucleotides: 8. CDR3 region: CASSIDGTGVYEQYF. The CDR3 nucleotides read TGTGCCAGCAGTATCGACGGGACAGGGGTATACGAGCAGTACTTC.

For the CDR3, the DNA is TGTGCCAGCAGATACCGGGCGGGAGAGACCCAGTACTTC. Translation: CASRYRAGETQYF. The V gene is TRBV5-4, the J gene TRBJ2-5, with D possibly TRBD2 on 5 matching bases. The CDR3 length is 13 residues. Trimming took off 5 bases at V and 4 bases at J, with 12 bases between the two ends. Germline CDR1 reads SGHNT; CDR2 reads YYREEE (reference sequence).

The chain joins TRBV19 to TRBJ1-5; weak D call: TRBD1 (6 bases). Trimming stripped 0 bases from V and 2 bases from J, with 11 bases between. CDR3 size: 16 residues. Germline V gene data show CDR1 as LNHDA and CDR2 as SQIVND (reference sequence). The CDR3 region has the DNA TGTGCCAGTAGTATAGATCCCAGGGGCGGCAATCAGCCCCAGCATTTT. This codes for CASSIDPRGGNQPQHF.

The genes are TRBV5-4 and TRBJ2-7, with 10 bases aligning to TRBD2. J lost 6 bases, V lost 4 bases, and 7 bases had no gene match. The CDR3 is 14 residues long. Looked up from germline, CDR1 is SGHNT and CDR2 is YYREEE (reference sequence). CDR3 DNA sequence: TGTGCCAGCAGCCCCCTAGCGGGAGCCCCCGAGCAGTACTTC. Encoded protein: CASSPLAGAPEQYF.

This chain links TRBV4-2 with TRBJ2-7; D is possibly TRBD2 (5 bases). V lost 1 base and J lost 0, with 7 bases in between. CDR1 LGHNA and CDR2 YNFKEQ come from the germline V gene. The CDR3 covers 14 residues. The CDR3 sequence is CASSQGGPSYEQYF. CDR3 DNA sequence: TGTGCCAGCAGCCAAGGAGGGCCCTCCTACGAGCAGTACTTC.

This clone was recorded only once. This chain connects TRBV30 to TRBJ2-3, with 10 bases lining up with TRBD2. CDR1 is GTSNPN and CDR2 is SVGIG in the germline V gene (reference sequence). The CDR3 extends over 16 amino acids. Trimming cost V 3 bases and J 0 bases; bases outside gene matches: 6. CDR3 amino acids: CAWRVGLAVSTDTQYF. CDR3 DNA: TGTGCCTGGAGGGTCGGACTAGCGGTTAGCACAGATACGCAGTATTTT.

The chain couples TRBV4-3 to TRBJ2-1; tentatively, D is TRBD2 (6 bases). V shed 0 bases and J shed 8 bases, with 14 bases lying between them. The germline CDR1 and CDR2 sequences are LGHNA and YSLEER. The CDR3 is 15 amino acids. The chain's CDR3 is CASSQDWRGGDEQFF. CDR3 bases: TGCGCCAGCAGCCAAGATTGGCGGGGCGGCGATGAGCAGTTCTTC.

This clone has more than one count but fewer than ten. The chain couples TRBV28 to TRBJ1-2; possible D gene TRBD1, 6 bases. Per the germline V gene, CDR1 is MDHEN and CDR2 is SYDVKM. With 6 bases removed from V and 4 bases from J, the gap between germline ends came to 21 bases. The length of the CDR3 is 16 residues. CDR3 bases: TGTGCCAGCAGCCCGGCGGGGGACACCCCTCCCTATGGCTACACCTTC. Its translation: CASSPAGDTPPYGYTF.

This sequence joins TRBV7-2 and TRBJ2-7; 14 bases agree with TRBD2. Germline trimming cut 5 bases from V and 6 bases from J; bases unmatched to any gene: 6. The length of the CDR3 is 15 residues. Germline assignment: CDR1 SGHTA and CDR2 FQGNSA. CDR3 sequence: CASSKSGLAGVEQYF. Here the CDR3 DNA reads TGTGCCAGCAGCAAATCGGGACTAGCGGGGGTCGAGCAGTACTTC.

This chain links TRBV28 with TRBJ1-1, with a tentative D call TRBD1 (6 bases). The length of the CDR3 is 14 residues. The germline gives CDR1 MDHEN, CDR2 SYDVKM. V was pared by 10 bases and J by 4 bases, with 19 bases between. The CDR3 DNA is TGTGCCACGTTGTACAGGGTGACGGGCACTGAAGCTTTCTTT. It specifies CATLYRVTGTEAFF. The whole variable domain, filled in from reference TRBV28 and TRBJ1-1, reads DVKVTQSSRYLVKRTGEKVFLECVQDMDHENMFWYRQDPGLGLRLIYFSYDVKMKEKGDIPEGYSVSREKKERFSLILESASTNQTSMYLCATLYRVTGTEAFFGQGTRLTVV.

The genes are TRBV15 and TRBJ2-7; 10 bases line up with TRBD1. The CDR3 extends over 15 amino acids. Germline CDR1 LNHNV, CDR2 YYDKDF (reference sequence). V was clipped by 1 base and J by 3 bases; unmatched bases: 3. CDR3: CATSRARTGGYEQYF. DNA for the CDR3: TGTGCCACCAGCAGAGCCCGGACAGGGGGCTACGAGCAGTACTTC.

The J gene is TRBJ2-1, the V gene TRBV11-2; D is possibly TRBD2 (7 bases). Deletions cut 5 bases from V and 8 bases from J, with 19 bases between. The CDR3 length is 15 residues. The germline V gene has CDR1 SGHAT and CDR2 FQNNGV. This chain's CDR3 is CASSPGAGGGDEQFF. DNA for the CDR3: TGTGCCAGCAGCCCAGGGGCAGGAGGGGGGGATGAGCAGTTCTTC.

V usage is TRBV18 and J usage is TRBJ2-5; 12 bases agree with TRBD2. The junction had 2 bases not matched to a gene; V was cut back by 4 bases and J by 2 bases. The length of the CDR3 is 15 residues. Per the germline V gene, CDR1 is KGHSH and CDR2 is LQKENI. The CDR3 region has the DNA TGTGCCAGCTCACAGACTAGCGGGGGACAAGAGACCCAGTACTTC. Residues: CASSQTSGGQETQYF.

The chain employs TRBV5-6 and TRBJ2-4; D perhaps matches TRBD2 (5 bases). Trimming took 4 bases from V and 1 from J, leaving 15 bases between them. The CDR3 loop spans 16 amino acids. Germline V gives CDR1 SGHDT, CDR2 YYEEEE. This chain's CDR3 is CASSKRTRGAKNIQYF. CDR3 nucleotide sequence: TGTGCCAGCAGCAAAAGGACCCGCGGGGCCAAAAACATTCAGTACTTC.

The J gene is TRBJ2-6, the V gene TRBV6-5; 7 bases line up with TRBD2. This CDR3 comprises 15 residues. Germline V lookup: CDR1 MNHEY, CDR2 SVGAGI. V gave up 6 bases and J gave up 4 bases; unmatched junction bases: 6. The CDR3 protein is CASRGGGTGANVLTF. The CDR3, as DNA: TGTGCCAGCAGGGGGGGAGGGACGGGGGCCAACGTCCTGACTTTC.

The V call is TRBV6-1, the J call TRBJ1-1, with no clear D. Trimming left V 6 bases short and J 1 base short, with 15 bases between. The CDR3 has 15 residues. Germline values: CDR1 MNHNS, CDR2 SASEGT. The CDR3 loop is CASSLSQTGNTEAFF. The DNA of the CDR3 is TGTGCCAGCAGCCTCTCCCAAACGGGGAACACTGAAGCTTTCTTT.

Comment on this clone: The same CDR3 can be traced to other DNA sequences in this sample. The rearrangement uses TRBV7-3 and TRBJ1-1; 7 nucleotides match TRBD1. Trimming at V came to 2 bases and at J to 3 bases, leaving 12 bases not matched to a gene. In germline, CDR1 is SGHTA, CDR2 FQGTGA. CDR3 length equals 17 residues. Here the CDR3 reads CASSLYPRDRADTEAFF. The CDR3 DNA reads as TGTGCCAGCAGCTTATACCCCAGGGACAGAGCAGACACTGAAGCTTTCTTT.

This chain uses TRBV29-1 with TRBJ1-2, with 11 bases aligning to TRBD1. CDR1 is SQVTM and CDR2 is ANQGSEA in the germline V gene. V trimming: 6 bases; J trimming: 9 bases; junction bases outside the gene matches: 3. The CDR3 runs to 11 residues. CDR3 DNA sequence: TGCAGCGTCGGGACAGGGGGGAGCTACACCTTC. This codes for CSVGTGGSYTF.

V gene TRBV7-2 combines with J gene TRBJ2-5; the match to TRBD2 covers 12 bases. This CDR3 contains 15 residues. CDR1 is SGHTA, CDR2 FQGNSA, per germline. V lost 5 bases to trimming and J lost 5 bases; unmatched junction nucleotides: 6. The DNA of the CDR3 is TGTGCCAGCAGCCGGACTAGCGGGATGGGGGAGACCCAGTACTTC. This encodes CASSRTSGMGETQYF.

The J gene is TRBJ2-2, the V gene TRBV4-1; no definite D call. The CDR3 has 16 residues. In germline, CDR1 is MGHRA, CDR2 YSYEKL. V was pared by 1 base and J by 0 bases, with 9 bases between. This chain's CDR3 is CASSQAQRANTGELFF. DNA for the CDR3: TGCGCCAGCAGCCAAGCGCAGCGTGCGAACACCGGGGAGCTGTTTTTT.

The V call is TRBV18, the J call TRBJ1-2, with TRBD1 identical over 7 bases. The V gene end was trimmed by 6 bases and the J gene end by 10 bases; junction bases not matched to a gene: 17. This CDR3 comprises 15 residues. The germline gives CDR1 KGHSH, CDR2 LQKENI. This CDR3 reads CASSLMTGTVNVYTF. The CDR3 nucleotides read TGTGCCAGCTCTCTGATGACCGGGACAGTAAACGTCTACACCTTC.

The V call is TRBV10-3, the J call TRBJ2-3; TRBD2 aligns across 10 bases. Germline V gives CDR1 ENHRY, CDR2 SYGVKD. With 0 bases clipped from V and 4 bases from J, the junction kept 10 bases outside the gene matches. The length of the CDR3 is 18 residues. CDR3 sequence reads: CAISESASGRGGADTQYF. As DNA, the CDR3 is TGTGCCATCAGTGAGTCGGCTAGCGGGAGAGGTGGGGCAGATACGCAGTATTTT.

The chain couples TRBV6-5 to TRBJ2-7; D is undetermined. Germline V gene data show CDR1 as MNHEY and CDR2 as SVGAGI. The CDR3 is 16 amino acids. The germline V and J ends were trimmed by 3 bases and 1 base, with 16 bases remaining between them. CDR3 DNA sequence: TGTGCCAGCAGTTATCGCCGGCAGGTCGGTTCCTACGAGCAGTACTTC. It yields the protein CASSYRRQVGSYEQYF.

The chain is built from TRBV28 and TRBJ2-5, with a possible D match to TRBD2 (6 bases). The CDR3 has 14 residues. Germline values: CDR1 MDHEN, CDR2 SYDVKM. With 3 bases removed from V and 1 base from J, the gap between germline ends came to 9 bases. CDR3 protein: CASSFGGTQETQYF. The CDR3 coding sequence is TGTGCCAGCAGTTTCGGGGGTACCCAAGAGACCCAGTACTTC.

This chain connects TRBV7-6 to TRBJ1-1, with TRBD1 matching 8 bases. The CDR3 has 16 amino acids. The junction had 6 bases not matched to a gene; V was cut back by 2 bases and J by 1 base. Germline CDR1 reads SGHVS; CDR2 reads FNYEAQ. The CDR3 reads CASSLSSGQGNTEAFF. CDR3 nucleotide sequence: TGTGCCAGCAGCTTATCCTCAGGACAGGGGAACACTGAAGCTTTCTTT.

This clone was recorded a few times. The gene calls are TRBV5-1 and TRBJ2-3, with D unclear. V shed 0 bases and J shed 1 base, with 15 bases lying between them. Germline CDR1 and CDR2: SGHRS and YFSETQ. This CDR3 has 17 amino acids. The CDR3 here is CASSLEDLTPRTDTQYF. The CDR3 bases are TGCGCCAGCAGCTTGGAAGACCTGACTCCCCGCACAGATACGCAGTATTTT.

This sequence joins TRBV6-1 and TRBJ2-5, with D hard to call. V was pared by 6 bases and J by 5 bases, with 10 bases between. The germline gives CDR1 MNHNS, CDR2 SASEGT. The CDR3 is 12 residues long. The DNA of the CDR3 is TGTGCCAGCAGCCCACGGTCGGAGACCCAGTACTTC. Its translation: CASSPRSETQYF.

The rearrangement joins TRBV5-1 to TRBJ2-1; 10 bases align to TRBD2. Trimming cost V 7 bases and J 8 bases; bases outside gene matches: 18. CDR3 length: 17 amino acids. Germline assignment: CDR1 SGHRS and CDR2 YFSETQ. The CDR3 loop is CASGSLAGPEVGHEQFF. The DNA of the CDR3 is TGCGCCAGCGGATCACTAGCGGGACCTGAAGTAGGGCATGAGCAGTTCTTC.

This clone was seen a handful of times. The chain uses TRBV4-1 and TRBJ2-1, with 10 bases fitting TRBD2. This CDR3 region has 14 residues. Germline CDR1 MGHRA, CDR2 YSYEKL. V was clipped by 8 bases and J by 4 bases; unmatched bases: 5. This CDR3 is CASSPGLAYNEQFF. The CDR3, as DNA: TGCGCCAGCTCCCCGGGACTAGCGTACAATGAGCAGTTCTTC.